One and the same sample provided the 17 T cell receptor beta chains below, sequenced in a study of cytomegalovirus exposure and HLA in healthy donors. The PCR ran on 60 Vbeta and 13 Jbeta primers. Using immunoSEQ multiplex PCR, the repertoire was profiled, and TCRdb retains in-frame clones only, with some absent. The data contain about 180,000 clones, roughly 86% of them seen just once; the ten biggest clones take up about 4.9%. What was sequenced was PBMCs. These receptors all stem from a girl aged 5-17 years in good health and CMV-seropositive.

This chain joins TRBV10-1 and TRBJ1-5; perhaps TRBD1 as D (5 bases). Per germline, CDR1 WNHNN and CDR2 SYGVQD (reference sequence). CDR3 length: 20 amino acids. With 7 bases removed from V and 6 bases from J, the gap between germline ends came to 34 bases. CDR3 protein: CASIKPRWMWPGIRAQPQHF. CDR3 bases: TGCGCCAGCATCAAACCCCGGTGGATGTGGCCAGGGATTCGGGCTCAGCCCCAGCATTTT.

V usage is TRBV9 and J usage is TRBJ2-1, with 7 bases fitting TRBD2. V lost 0 bases and J lost 2; bases outside the gene matches: 2. From germline, CDR1 is SGDLS and CDR2 YYNGEE. This CDR3 comprises 15 residues. CDR3 sequence reads: CASSVERGAYNEQFF. CDR3 sequence (DNA): TGTGCCAGCAGCGTAGAACGGGGGGCCTACAATGAGCAGTTCTTC.

This chain links TRBV4-1 with TRBJ2-1; 11 bases agree with TRBD1. This CDR3 is built from 14 residues. The junction had 6 bases not matched to a gene; V was cut back by 5 bases and J by 9 bases. CDR1 is MGHRA, CDR2 YSYEKL, per germline. The CDR3 sequence: CASSFGTGGVEQFF. CDR3 coding DNA: TGCGCCAGCAGCTTCGGGACAGGGGGAGTTGAGCAGTTCTTC.

The chain links TRBV9 to TRBJ2-2; D remains ambiguous. The germline V gene encodes CDR1 SGDLS and CDR2 YYNGEE. This CDR3 is 13 amino acids long. With 0 bases removed from V and 6 bases from J, the gap between germline ends came to 6 bases. CDR3 DNA sequence: TGTGCCAGCAGCGTAGTAAACTCCGGGGAGCTGTTTTTT. Its protein product is CASSVVNSGELFF. Supplemented by reference TRBV9 and TRBJ2-2, the full variable domain reads DSGVTQTPKHLITATGQRVTLRCSPRSGDLSVYWYQQSLDQGLQFLIQYYNGEERAKGNILERFSAQQFPDLHSELNLSSLELGDSALYFCASSVVNSGELFFGEGSRLTVL.

This clone has more than one count but fewer than ten. Other DNA sequences within the sample encode an identical CDR3. Here the CDR3 reads CASSYRGGNTEAFF. In DNA, the CDR3 is TGTGCCAGCAGTTACAGGGGGGGAAACACTGAAGCTTTCTTT. V usage is TRBV6-5 and J usage is TRBJ1-1, with a possible D match to TRBD1 (6 bases). The V gene's germline CDR1 is MNHEY and CDR2 SVGAGI. Trimming shortened V by 2 bases and J by 2 bases, and 9 bases separated the two germline ends. The CDR3 length is 14 residues.

This clone was picked up one time. This rearrangement joins TRBV6-6 to TRBJ1-5, with 10 bases fitting TRBD1. V gave up 5 bases and J gave up 3 bases; unmatched junction bases: 7. Germline V gene data show CDR1 as MNHNY and CDR2 as SVGAGI (reference sequence). The CDR3 contains 16 residues. In DNA form, the CDR3 reads TGTGCCAGCAGTCCGCGGACAGGGGGATACAATCAGCCCCAGCATTTT. Protein sequence: CASSPRTGGYNQPQHF.

This chain joins TRBV7-9 and TRBJ2-5; D gene uncertain. V shed 5 bases and J shed 5 bases, with 3 bases lying between them. Germline CDR1 reads SEHNR; CDR2 reads FQNEAQ (reference sequence). There are 10 residues in the CDR3. CDR3 protein: CASSRETQYF. The DNA for the CDR3 is TGTGCCAGCAGCCGGGAGACCCAGTACTTC.

The chain joins TRBV5-6 to TRBJ1-5; 11 nucleotides agree with TRBD1. Germline CDR1 is SGHDT and CDR2 is YYEEEE. V lost 4 bases to trimming and J lost 6 bases; unmatched junction nucleotides: 3. The CDR3 consists of 14 residues. The CDR3 DNA follows: TGTGCCAGCAGCAGAGGGACAGGGGGTCAGCCCCAGCATTTT. Its protein product is CASSRGTGGQPQHF.

The chain links TRBV7-9 to TRBJ1-4; weak D call: TRBD1 (5 bases). The length of the CDR3 is 15 residues. Germline V lookup: CDR1 SEHNR, CDR2 FQNEAQ (reference sequence). V gave up 4 bases and J gave up 1 base, with 10 bases separating them. CDR3 nucleotide sequence: TGTGCCAGCAGCTCCCTCGGGGGAACTAATGAAAAACTGTTTTTT. Its protein product is CASSSLGGTNEKLFF.

The rearrangement links TRBV28 to TRBJ1-1; D gene unclear. This CDR3 contains 14 residues. With 5 bases removed from V and 1 base from J, the gap between germline ends came to 11 bases. The germline CDR1 and CDR2 sequences are MDHEN and SYDVKM. The CDR3 bases are TGTGCCAGCAGTCTTGGAGGCACGAACACTGAAGCTTTCTTT. Translated, it gives CASSLGGTNTEAFF.

This clone was seen more than once but under ten times. The chain carries TRBV5-6 and TRBJ2-3, with 10 bases fitting TRBD2. This CDR3 contains 17 residues. Per the germline V gene, CDR1 is SGHDT and CDR2 is YYEEEE. V gave up 1 base and J gave up 4 bases; unmatched junction bases: 9. The CDR3 bases are TGTGCCAGCAGCTTGTCGCTAGCGGGGGATGGGCCAGATACGCAGTATTTT. Translation: CASSLSLAGDGPDTQYF.

This clone was detected only once. The gene calls are TRBV5-1 and TRBJ1-1; TRBD1 matches 10 bases. The CDR3 sequence is 16 residues long. V trimming: 6 bases; J trimming: 6 bases; junction bases outside the gene matches: 14. Germline V gene sequence: CDR1 SGHRS, CDR2 YFSETQ. Here the CDR3 DNA reads TGCGCCAGCAACTTTGCCAGGGACAGGGGATTCTCTGAAGCTTTCTTT. Its protein product is CASNFARDRGFSEAFF.

The rearrangement links TRBV7-3 to TRBJ2-3, with a possible D match to TRBD1 (6 bases). The V end was cut by 4 bases, the J end by 7 bases, with 15 bases between. Germline V gene data show CDR1 as SGHTA and CDR2 as FQGTGA. The CDR3 sequence is 14 residues long. CDR3 sequence reads: CASSSRQDTYTQYF. The CDR3 bases are TGTGCCAGCAGCTCCCGACAGGATACCTATACGCAGTATTTT.

V and J are TRBV4-1 and TRBJ2-2; 10 nucleotides agree with TRBD2. V was clipped by 4 bases and J by 4 bases; unmatched bases: 6. The CDR3 spans 16 residues. Germline V CDR1 and CDR2: MGHRA, YSYEKL. The CDR3 DNA reads TGCGCCAGCAGCCCCCCCCTAGCGGGGGCCACCGGGGAGCTGTTTTTT. Translating gives CASSPPLAGATGELFF.

The rearrangement joins TRBV5-5 to TRBJ1-1; D might be TRBD1 (5 bases). The CDR3 length is 15 residues. Germline lookup yields CDR1 SGHKS and CDR2 YYEKEE (reference sequence). V shed 4 bases and J shed 5 bases, with 18 bases lying between them. As DNA, the CDR3 is TGTGCCAGCAGCCCAACACGGGGACTCGGGACTGAAGCTTTCTTT. This sequence encodes CASSPTRGLGTEAFF.

This clone was seen a single time. V and J are TRBV15 and TRBJ1-3; D not resolved. V was cut by 1 base and J by 5 bases, with 18 bases left in between. Germline V gene sequence: CDR1 LNHNV, CDR2 YYDKDF (reference sequence). This CDR3 has 17 residues. CDR3 DNA: TGTGCCACCAGCAGAGTTAAGTCGGTAGTGGTTCGAAACACCATATATTTT. This encodes CATSRVKSVVVRNTIYF.

In the case of this clone: Other DNA sequences in the same sample also yield this CDR3. This CDR3 is CASSPRGGPYEQYF. The DNA of the CDR3 is TGTGCCAGCAGCCCCCGCGGGGGGCCCTACGAGCAGTACTTC. This chain joins TRBV7-6 and TRBJ2-7; 8 bases are shared with TRBD2. CDR3 length: 14 residues. Per the germline V gene, CDR1 is SGHVS and CDR2 is FNYEAQ. The ends lost 5 bases at V and 2 bases at J; junction bases unmatched: 5.